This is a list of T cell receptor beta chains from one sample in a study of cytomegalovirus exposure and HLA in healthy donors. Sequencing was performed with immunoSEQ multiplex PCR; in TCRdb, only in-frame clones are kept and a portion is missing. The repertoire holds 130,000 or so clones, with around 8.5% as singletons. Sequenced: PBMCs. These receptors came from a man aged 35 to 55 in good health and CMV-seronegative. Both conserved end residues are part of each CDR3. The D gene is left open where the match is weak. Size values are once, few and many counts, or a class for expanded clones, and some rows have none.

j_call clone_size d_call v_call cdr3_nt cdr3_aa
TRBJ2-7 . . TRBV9 TGTGCCAGCAGCGTAGACAGGGTTACCGACGAGCAGTACTTC CASSVDRVTDEQYF
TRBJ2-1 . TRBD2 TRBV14 TGTGCCAGCAGCCTTCGGGGGGGGGCCTACAATGAGCAGTTCTTC CASSLRGGAYNEQFF
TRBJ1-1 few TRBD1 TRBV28 TGTGCCAGCAGTCCCCCCGGGACAGGCAATGAAGCTTTCTTT CASSPPGTGNEAFF
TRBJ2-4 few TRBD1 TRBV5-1 TGCGCCAGCAGCGCGGGCCCCGGGACAGGGGTCACTCTGGCAGACATTCAGTACTTC CASSAGPGTGVTLADIQYF
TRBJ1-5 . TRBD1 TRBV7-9 TGTGCCAGCAGCTTCGACAGGGGGCAGCCCCAGCATTTT CASSFDRGQPQHF
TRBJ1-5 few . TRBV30 TGTGCCTGGAGTGGCTATAATCAGCCCCAGCATTTT CAWSGYNQPQHF
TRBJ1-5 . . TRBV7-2 TGTGCCAGCAGCCCTAGCCCGAATCAGCCCCAGCATTTT CASSPSPNQPQHF
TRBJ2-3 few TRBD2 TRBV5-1 TGCGCCAGCAGCAAGGGGACTAGCGGGGGGGATACGCAGTATTTT CASSKGTSGGDTQYF
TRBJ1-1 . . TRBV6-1 TGTGCCAGCAGTGAGACCGGGACACTAGAAGCTTTCTTT CASSETGTLEAFF
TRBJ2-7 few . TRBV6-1 TGTGCCAGCAGTACCGGGACACCCGCCACCTACGAGCAGTACTTC CASSTGTPATYEQYF
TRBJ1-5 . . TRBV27 TGTGCCAGCAGTTTAAACAGGGTGAGTCAGCCCCAGCATTTT CASSLNRVSQPQHF
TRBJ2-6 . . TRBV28 TGTGCCACCCTTCTGAGCTCTGGGGCCAACGTCCTGACTTTC CATLLSSGANVLTF
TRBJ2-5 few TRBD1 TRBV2 TGTGCCAGCAGTCCTGGGACAGAAGGGACCCAGTACTTC CASSPGTEGTQYF
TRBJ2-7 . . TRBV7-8 TGTGCCAGCAGCTCCCTCCGACAGGAAACCTACGAGCAGTACTTC CASSSLRQETYEQYF
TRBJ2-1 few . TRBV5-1 TGCGCCAGCAGCTTGATAAATCTCTACAATGAGCAGTTCTTC CASSLINLYNEQFF
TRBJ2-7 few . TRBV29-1 TGCAGCGTTGAATGGTCCTACGAGCAGTACTTC CSVEWSYEQYF
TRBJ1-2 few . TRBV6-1 TGTGCCGGCGCCCGGGACACCTTTCTTAACTATGGCTACACCTTC CAGARDTFLNYGYTF
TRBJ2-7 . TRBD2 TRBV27 TGTGCCAGCAGGCGAGCGGGGGGCCCCTCCTACGAGCAGTACTTC CASRRAGGPSYEQYF
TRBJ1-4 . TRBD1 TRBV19 TGTGCCAGTAGTACTCGGACAGGGGGCCGAACTAATGAAAAACTGTTTTTT CASSTRTGGRTNEKLFF
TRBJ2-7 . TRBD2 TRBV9 TGTGCCAGCAGCGGCTCGGGACTAGCGGACCCTAATCCCTACGAGCAGTACTTC CASSGSGLADPNPYEQYF
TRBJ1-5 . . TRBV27 TGTGCCAGCAGTACATCGGGCCGAGCGGGGCCCCAGCATTTT CASSTSGRAGPQHF
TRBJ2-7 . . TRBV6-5 TGTGCCAGCAGCGTATTAAAGGAGGGAGCCTACGAGCAGTACTTC CASSVLKEGAYEQYF
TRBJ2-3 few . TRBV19 TGTGCCAGTAGTAGGCCTGAAGGGGCCACCAGGGATACGCAGTATTTT CASSRPEGATRDTQYF
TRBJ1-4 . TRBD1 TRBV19 TGTGCCAGTAGTACCCAACCGGGACAGGCTAATGAAAAACTGTTTTTT CASSTQPGQANEKLFF
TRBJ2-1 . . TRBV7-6 TGTGCCAGCAGCTTGGGGGGTCGTGGGGACAATGAGCAGTTCTTC CASSLGGRGDNEQFF
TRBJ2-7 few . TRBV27 TGTGCCAGCGGTCACGGGGATACCTACGAGCAGTACTTC CASGHGDTYEQYF
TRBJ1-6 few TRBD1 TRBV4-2 TGTGCCAGCAGCCAACGTACAGGGGGTGACTCACCCCTCCACTTT CASSQRTGGDSPLHF
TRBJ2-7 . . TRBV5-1 TGCGCCAGCAGCTTGCGACAGAGCAAGCACTACGAGCAGTACTTC CASSLRQSKHYEQYF
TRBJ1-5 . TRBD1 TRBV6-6 TGTGCCAGCAGTCCCGGGACAGTGAACTATCAGCCCCAGCATTTT CASSPGTVNYQPQHF
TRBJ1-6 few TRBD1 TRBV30 TGTGCCTGGCGGACAGGGGGGGGGTCACCCCTCCACTTT CAWRTGGGSPLHF
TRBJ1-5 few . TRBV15 TGTGCCACCAGCAGACATACGGGCAATCAGCCCCAGCATTTT CATSRHTGNQPQHF
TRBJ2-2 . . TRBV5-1 TGCGCCAGCAGCTTGTGGGGCAGGTCCGGGGAGCTGTTTTTT CASSLWGRSGELFF
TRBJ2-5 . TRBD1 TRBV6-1 TGTGCCAGCAGTGACAACCAGGGGGCATGGGAGACCCAGTACTTC CASSDNQGAWETQYF
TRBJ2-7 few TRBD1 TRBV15 TGTGCCGCTTCCCCGGGACAGGGCGTCTACGAGCAGTACTTC CAASPGQGVYEQYF
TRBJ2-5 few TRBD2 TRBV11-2 TGTGCCAGCAGCCCCGCTAGCGGGGGGAAAGAGACCCAGTACTTC CASSPASGGKETQYF